This T cell receptor beta chain was identified in a study of patients and donors after allogeneic stem cell transplantation. TCRdb re-derived calls from the RT-PCR reads in MiXCR, one entry per CDR3 protein. The table shows tens of thousands of distinct CDR3 sequences, with 37% occurring only once. This CDR3 is built from 14 residues. V lost 6 bases to trimming and J lost 1 base, with 7 bases between them. Germline assignment: CDR1 SNHLY and CDR2 FYNNEI. This receptor was taken from a human donor who was either an allogeneic HSCT recipient or a stem cell or donor lymphocyte infusion donor (not recorded which). It is not recorded whose cells these are; they may come from a transplant donor. Sequencing input: blood, either unsorted or a sorted T cell fraction (not recorded which). V gene TRBV2 combines with J gene TRBJ2-6, with D unclear. In DNA, the CDR3 is TGTGCCAGCAGGACAACGTCTGGGGCCAACGTCCTGACTTTC. Amino acids: CASRTTSGANVLTF.